The rows below give T cell receptor beta chains drawn from one sample of a study of blood T cell repertoires in COVID-19. Profiling relied on immunoSEQ multiplex PCR, and the TCRdb table lists in-frame clones only, not all of them. The sample lists approximately 90,000 clones; 85% were seen once. The specimen was peripheral blood. These TCRs come from an elderly man with acute or convalescent COVID-19. Both conserved end residues are part of each CDR3. The D gene is left open where the match is weak. The size of a clone is reported for some rows only, either as once, few or many, or as a class for expanded clones.

clone size: -
V gene: TRBV7-3
J gene: TRBJ2-1
D gene: TRBD2
CDR3 protein: CASSPSGGSYNEQFF

clone size: -
V gene: TRBV5-1
J gene: TRBJ2-7
D gene: TRBD1
CDR3 protein: CASSYLQGGSSEQYF

clone size: -
V gene: TRBV6-5
J gene: TRBJ1-2
D gene: TRBD1
CDR3 protein: CASSPDRGLDTF

clone size: once
V gene: TRBV5-8
J gene: TRBJ2-4
D gene: -
CDR3 protein: CASGPGLNIQYF

clone size: -
V gene: TRBV6-5
J gene: TRBJ1-2
D gene: -
CDR3 protein: CASSDGGAIGYTF

clone size: -
V gene: TRBV19
J gene: TRBJ1-2
D gene: -
CDR3 protein: CASSISAAGYYGYTF

clone size: -
V gene: TRBV6-1
J gene: TRBJ2-5
D gene: -
CDR3 protein: CASSESFRGGRETQYF

clone size: once
V gene: TRBV2
J gene: TRBJ2-5
D gene: TRBD2
CDR3 protein: CASSETSGSKIRETQYF

clone size: -
V gene: TRBV19
J gene: TRBJ1-2
D gene: TRBD1
CDR3 protein: CASSSRTGNNYGYTF

clone size: -
V gene: TRBV3-1/TRBV3-2
J gene: TRBJ2-3
D gene: TRBD2
CDR3 protein: CASSQDLAGQFTDTQYF

clone size: -
V gene: TRBV7-9
J gene: TRBJ2-7
D gene: TRBD1
CDR3 protein: CASSLGLTGSHEQYF

clone size: -
V gene: TRBV4-3
J gene: TRBJ1-4
D gene: -
CDR3 protein: CASSQEERGEKLFF

clone size: -
V gene: TRBV7-8
J gene: TRBJ2-2
D gene: -
CDR3 protein: CASRPTDMNTGELFF

clone size: -
V gene: TRBV27
J gene: TRBJ1-6
D gene: -
CDR3 protein: CASSRGVGNSPLHF

clone size: -
V gene: TRBV18
J gene: TRBJ1-5
D gene: -
CDR3 protein: CASSEWRGNNQPQHF

clone size: -
V gene: TRBV10-2
J gene: TRBJ1-1
D gene: TRBD1
CDR3 protein: CASSRPGGDPEAFF

clone size: -
V gene: TRBV6-5
J gene: TRBJ1-1
D gene: TRBD1
CDR3 protein: CASSSAGGFLSTEAFF

clone size: -
V gene: TRBV13
J gene: TRBJ1-6
D gene: TRBD1
CDR3 protein: CASSTGTGSSYNSPLHF

clone size: -
V gene: TRBV3-1/TRBV3-2
J gene: TRBJ2-3
D gene: TRBD2
CDR3 protein: CASSQDGGETDTQYF

clone size: -
V gene: TRBV20-1
J gene: TRBJ2-1
D gene: TRBD2
CDR3 protein: CSASAISGYSYNEQFF

clone size: -
V gene: TRBV28
J gene: TRBJ2-7
D gene: TRBD1
CDR3 protein: CASSLTGTGRVEQYF

clone size: -
V gene: TRBV6-5
J gene: TRBJ1-2
D gene: -
CDR3 protein: CASSKGVWGYTF

clone size: once
V gene: TRBV9
J gene: TRBJ2-2
D gene: -
CDR3 protein: CASSVVLFGSTGELFF

clone size: once
V gene: TRBV7-2
J gene: TRBJ1-1
D gene: TRBD1
CDR3 protein: CASSSPGGQGRGYTEAFF

clone size: -
V gene: TRBV11-2
J gene: TRBJ1-4
D gene: -
CDR3 protein: CASSPPFGNHHEKLFF

clone size: -
V gene: TRBV23-1
J gene: TRBJ1-1
D gene: -
CDR3 protein: CASSQSLAGELNTEAFF

clone size: -
V gene: TRBV21-1
J gene: TRBJ2-3
D gene: -
CDR3 protein: CASSPPGLARAGTDTQYF

clone size: -
V gene: TRBV18
J gene: TRBJ2-7
D gene: TRBD2
CDR3 protein: CASSVGTSGAYEQYF

clone size: -
V gene: TRBV19
J gene: TRBJ2-2
D gene: TRBD2
CDR3 protein: CASSIPSGANTGELFF

clone size: -
V gene: TRBV9
J gene: TRBJ1-1
D gene: -
CDR3 protein: CASSRGNTEAFF

clone size: -
V gene: TRBV7-2
J gene: TRBJ1-5
D gene: TRBD1
CDR3 protein: CASSLVGQRQPQHF

clone size: -
V gene: TRBV13
J gene: TRBJ2-3
D gene: -
CDR3 protein: CASSLGRETVVNTQYF

clone size: -
V gene: TRBV3-1/TRBV3-2
J gene: TRBJ1-4
D gene: -
CDR3 protein: CASSQGGTLTNEKLFF

clone size: -
V gene: TRBV3-1/TRBV3-2
J gene: TRBJ2-2
D gene: TRBD2
CDR3 protein: CASSQGLAGGLGGELFF

clone size: -
V gene: TRBV6-1
J gene: TRBJ2-2
D gene: -
CDR3 protein: CASSDPGSGELFF

clone size: -
V gene: TRBV11-3
J gene: TRBJ2-5
D gene: TRBD2
CDR3 protein: CASSLAPAVAGQETQYF

clone size: -
V gene: TRBV28
J gene: TRBJ1-6
D gene: -
CDR3 protein: CASSPPQDSPLHF

clone size: -
V gene: TRBV11-3
J gene: TRBJ1-6
D gene: TRBD1
CDR3 protein: CASSLGQNSPLHF

clone size: -
V gene: TRBV6-5
J gene: TRBJ2-7
D gene: -
CDR3 protein: CASSLTLWGGEQYF

clone size: -
V gene: TRBV7-3
J gene: TRBJ2-3
D gene: -
CDR3 protein: CASSLTGATRVTDTQYF

clone size: -
V gene: TRBV2
J gene: TRBJ2-7
D gene: TRBD2
CDR3 protein: CASSEMRGSYEQYF

clone size: -
V gene: TRBV28
J gene: TRBJ1-2
D gene: TRBD1
CDR3 protein: CASTTGAYGYTF

clone size: -
V gene: TRBV7-2
J gene: TRBJ2-4
D gene: -
CDR3 protein: CASSLISGAALGKNIQYF

clone size: -
V gene: TRBV7-2
J gene: TRBJ1-3
D gene: -
CDR3 protein: CASSLVGVGNTIYF

clone size: -
V gene: TRBV13
J gene: TRBJ2-5
D gene: TRBD1
CDR3 protein: CASSLSGTGGETQYF

clone size: -
V gene: TRBV24-1
J gene: TRBJ2-3
D gene: -
CDR3 protein: CATSDNRDLTYTDTQYF

clone size: -
V gene: TRBV28
J gene: TRBJ1-1
D gene: -
CDR3 protein: CASRPRQVRAEAFF

clone size: -
V gene: TRBV6-5
J gene: TRBJ1-1
D gene: -
CDR3 protein: CASSYGGRGTEAFF

clone size: -
V gene: TRBV7-9
J gene: TRBJ1-2
D gene: TRBD1
CDR3 protein: CASSFGTGNYGYTF

clone size: -
V gene: TRBV29-1
J gene: TRBJ1-1
D gene: TRBD1
CDR3 protein: CSVDRGDRQNTEAFF

clone size: -
V gene: TRBV9
J gene: TRBJ1-6
D gene: -
CDR3 protein: CASSVGRGDGSPLHF

clone size: -
V gene: TRBV25-1
J gene: TRBJ2-2
D gene: -
CDR3 protein: CASSRSRSLPGELFF